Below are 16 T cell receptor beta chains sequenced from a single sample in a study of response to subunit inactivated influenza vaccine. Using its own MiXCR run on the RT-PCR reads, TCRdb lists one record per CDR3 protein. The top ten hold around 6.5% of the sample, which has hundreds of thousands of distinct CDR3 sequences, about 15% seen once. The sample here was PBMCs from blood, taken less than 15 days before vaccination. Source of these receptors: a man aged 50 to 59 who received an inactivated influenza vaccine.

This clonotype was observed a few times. CDR3 sequence: CSARGLLQETQYF. The CDR3 DNA reads TGCAGTGCTAGAGGTCTCTTACAAGAGACCCAGTACTTC. The genes are TRBV20-1 and TRBJ2-5; D is unclear. The CDR3 loop spans 13 amino acids. CDR1 is DFQATT and CDR2 is SNEGSKA in the germline V gene (reference sequence). V lost 1 base, J lost 2 bases, and 8 bases lay in between.

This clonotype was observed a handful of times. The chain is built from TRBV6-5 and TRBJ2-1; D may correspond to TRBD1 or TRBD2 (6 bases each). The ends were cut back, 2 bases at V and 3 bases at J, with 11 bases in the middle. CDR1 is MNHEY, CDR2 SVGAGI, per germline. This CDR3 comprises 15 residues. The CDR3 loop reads CASSYMGGVYNEQFF. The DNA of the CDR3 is TGTGCCAGCAGTTACATGGGGGGCGTCTACAATGAGCAGTTCTTC.

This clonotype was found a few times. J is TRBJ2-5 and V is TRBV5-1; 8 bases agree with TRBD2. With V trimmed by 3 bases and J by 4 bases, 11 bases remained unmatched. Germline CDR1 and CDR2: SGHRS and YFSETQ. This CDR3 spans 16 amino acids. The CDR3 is CASSSSGTRRRETQYF. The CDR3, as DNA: TGCGCCAGCAGCTCATCCGGGACTAGACGACGAGAGACCCAGTACTTC.

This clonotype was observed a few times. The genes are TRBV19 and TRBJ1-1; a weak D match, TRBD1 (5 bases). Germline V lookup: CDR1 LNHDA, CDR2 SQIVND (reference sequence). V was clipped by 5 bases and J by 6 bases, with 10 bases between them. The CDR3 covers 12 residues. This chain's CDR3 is CASSGQIPEAFF. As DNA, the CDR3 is TGTGCCAGTAGTGGACAAATACCTGAAGCTTTCTTT.

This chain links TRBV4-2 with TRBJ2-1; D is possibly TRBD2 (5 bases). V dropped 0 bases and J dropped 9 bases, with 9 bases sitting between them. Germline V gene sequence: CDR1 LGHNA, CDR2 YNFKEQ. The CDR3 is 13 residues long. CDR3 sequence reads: CASSQERGSEQFF. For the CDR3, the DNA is TGTGCCAGCAGCCAAGAGAGAGGGAGTGAGCAGTTCTTC.

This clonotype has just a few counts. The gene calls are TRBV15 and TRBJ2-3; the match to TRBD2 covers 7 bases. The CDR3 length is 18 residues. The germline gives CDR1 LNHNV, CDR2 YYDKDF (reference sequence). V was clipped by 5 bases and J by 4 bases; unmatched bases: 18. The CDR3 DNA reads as TGTGCCACCAGCCCATCTCCCCCGACTAGCCGGGTACCAGATACGCAGTATTTT. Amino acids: CATSPSPPTSRVPDTQYF.

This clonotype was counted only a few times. CDR3 nucleotide sequence: TGCGCCAGCAGCTTGTATCCGAAGGGCGCTCTCATGAACACTGAAGCTTTCTTT. Translation: CASSLYPKGALMNTEAFF. V gene TRBV5-1 combines with J gene TRBJ1-1; D not resolved. The V end was cut by 1 base, the J end by 0 bases, with 19 bases between. Germline V lookup: CDR1 SGHRS, CDR2 YFSETQ. The CDR3 totals 18 residues.

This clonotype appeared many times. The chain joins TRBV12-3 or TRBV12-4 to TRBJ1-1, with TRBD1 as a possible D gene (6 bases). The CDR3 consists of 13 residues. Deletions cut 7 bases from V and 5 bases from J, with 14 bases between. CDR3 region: CASIDRPNTEAFF. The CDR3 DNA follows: TGTGCCAGCATCGACAGGCCAAATACTGAAGCTTTCTTT.

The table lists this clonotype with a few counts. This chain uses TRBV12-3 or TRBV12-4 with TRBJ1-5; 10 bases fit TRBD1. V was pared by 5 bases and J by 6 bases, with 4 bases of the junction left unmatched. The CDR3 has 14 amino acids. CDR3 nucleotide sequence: TGTGCCAGCAGTCCGACAGGGGGCGTTCAGCCCCAGCATTTT. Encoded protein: CASSPTGGVQPQHF.

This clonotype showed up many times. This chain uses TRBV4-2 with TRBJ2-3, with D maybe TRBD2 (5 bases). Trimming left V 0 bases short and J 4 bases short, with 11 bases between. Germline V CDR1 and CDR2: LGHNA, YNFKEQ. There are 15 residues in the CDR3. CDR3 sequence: CASSQDLVGADTQYF. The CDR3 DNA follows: TGTGCCAGCAGCCAAGATCTGGTCGGGGCAGATACGCAGTATTTT.

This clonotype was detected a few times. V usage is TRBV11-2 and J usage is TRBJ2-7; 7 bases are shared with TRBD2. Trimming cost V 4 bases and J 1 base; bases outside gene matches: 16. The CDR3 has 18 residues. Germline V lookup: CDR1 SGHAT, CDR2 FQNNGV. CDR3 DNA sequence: TGTGCCAGCAGCTCGCAATACTCCGGGACTACATCTTCCTACGAGCAGTACTTC. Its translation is CASSSQYSGTTSSYEQYF.

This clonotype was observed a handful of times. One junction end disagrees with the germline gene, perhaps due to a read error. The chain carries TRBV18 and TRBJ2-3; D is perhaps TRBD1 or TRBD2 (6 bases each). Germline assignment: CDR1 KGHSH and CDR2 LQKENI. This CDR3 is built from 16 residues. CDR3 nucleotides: TGTGCCAGCACACCCTTAGCGAGGGGGGGCACAGATACGCAGTATTTT. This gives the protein CASTPLARGGTDTQYF.

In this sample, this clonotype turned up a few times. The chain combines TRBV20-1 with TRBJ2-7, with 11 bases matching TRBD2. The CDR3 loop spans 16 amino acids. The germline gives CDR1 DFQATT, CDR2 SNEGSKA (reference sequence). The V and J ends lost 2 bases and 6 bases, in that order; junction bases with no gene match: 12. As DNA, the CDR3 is TGCAGTGCTAGACGTCGCAGACTAGCGGGGTTTCGCGAGCAGTACTTC. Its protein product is CSARRRRLAGFREQYF.

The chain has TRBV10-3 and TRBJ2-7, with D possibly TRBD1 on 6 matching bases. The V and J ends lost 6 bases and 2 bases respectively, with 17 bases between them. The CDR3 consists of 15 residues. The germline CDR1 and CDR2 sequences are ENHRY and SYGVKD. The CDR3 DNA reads TGTGCCATCAGCTTCTTGGACAGTCACGCCTACGAGCAGTACTTC. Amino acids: CAISFLDSHAYEQYF.

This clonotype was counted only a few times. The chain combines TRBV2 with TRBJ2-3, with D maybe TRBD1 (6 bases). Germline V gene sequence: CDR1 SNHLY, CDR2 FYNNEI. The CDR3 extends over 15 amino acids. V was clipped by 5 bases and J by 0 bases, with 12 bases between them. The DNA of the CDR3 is TGTGCCAGCAGTAAAGAGGGGGTGAGCACAGATACGCAGTATTTT. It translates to CASSKEGVSTDTQYF.

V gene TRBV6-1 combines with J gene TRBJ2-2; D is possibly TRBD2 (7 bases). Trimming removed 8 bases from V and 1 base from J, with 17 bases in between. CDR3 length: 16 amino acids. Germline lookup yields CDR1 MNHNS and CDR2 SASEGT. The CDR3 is CASSRRGGLNTGELFF. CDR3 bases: TGTGCCAGCTCCCGGAGGGGGGGCTTGAACACCGGGGAGCTGTTTTTT.